This T cell receptor beta chain is from a study of shared clonotypes between healthy human individuals. Terminally differentiated effector memory CD45RA+ cells were left out of the naive CD8 fraction, which was CD45RO-negative and positively selected for CCR7. Note on this clone: One junction end disagrees with the germline gene, perhaps due to a read error.

This CDR3 is built from 11 residues. Germline values: CDR1 ENHRY, CDR2 SYGVKD. As handled by the study authors: Owing to the provision of junction-only sequences devoid of quality scores by immunoSEQ, filtering differed. Here immunoSEQ multiplex PCR was the method, and the copy in TCRdb shows in-frame clones only, minus some. From that table come the V and J calls and clone size; the DNA was used to work out D and trimming. The data hold roughly 2.1 million clones, with approximately 94% observed a single time. This sequence was found in a young man in good health. Some clones in this sample may be carry-over from other donors' samples. The rearrangement uses TRBV10-3 and TRBJ1-2; D remains unclear. Sequencing used naive CD8+ T cells from PBMCs. In nucleotides, the CDR3 is TGTGCCATCAGTGAGTCGAAGGGCGCTATCTTC. Its protein is CAISESKGAIF.